The clone carrying this TCR beta chain appeared a few times. What it binds is not known. TCRdb used MiXCR to reprocess the reads, holding one entry per CDR3 protein. The sample lists 60,000 or so distinct CDR3 sequences, approximately 21% occurring once. The CDR3 length is 16 residues. Unmatched junction bases numbered 3, after V lost 2 bases and J lost 4 bases. CDR1 is KGHSH, CDR2 LQKENI, per germline. This entry comes from a study of lung T cells in sarcoidosis with Löfgren's syndrome. Points from the study as a whole: Shared TRAV12-1 and TRBV2 CDR3 motifs were reported across several patients. TRBV2 was the preferred pairing partner of TRAV12-1, with similar CDR3s.

Input material: CD4+ T cells from PBMCs. J is TRBJ1-5 and V is TRBV18; 12 bases fit TRBD1. This TCR came from a human donor with sarcoidosis (Löfgren's syndrome or another form), or a control subject (not recorded which). The CDR3 protein is CASSPMGQGANQPQHF. CDR3 sequence (DNA): TGTGCCAGCTCACCAATGGGACAGGGGGCAAATCAGCCCCAGCATTTT.